Listed below are T cell receptor beta chains from one sample, sequenced in a study of shared clonotypes between healthy human individuals. Generated by immunoSEQ multiplex PCR, the TCRdb table keeps only in-frame clones and is missing some. The table lists some 2,000,000 clones, approximately 94% of them singletons, with 0.9% to 1.4% in the top ten. Sample: naive CD8+ T cells sorted from blood. These receptors all stem from a man aged 18 to 30 in good health. The CDR3 runs from the conserved cysteine through the conserved F or W.

v_call | cdr3_aa
TRBV7-6 | CASTLRGPVGTGELFF
TRBV7-6 | CASSPGFTEAFF
TRBV6-6 | CASSYSVQGDTEAFF
TRBV7-9 | CASSFEGNEQYF
TRBV6-1 | CASSDQARSYEQYF
TRBV7-9 | CASSLGDYEQYF
TRBV30 | CAWSAGTHYGYTF
TRBV6-5 | CASSYSGTGYEQYF
TRBV27 | CASSYRADAYEQYF
TRBV7-9 | CASSLVGGTGDGYTF
TRBV28 | CASSLLQESTDTQYF
TRBV4-3 | CASSHGFLGTDTQYF
TRBV9 | CASSAHDRDISEKLFF
TRBV6-6 | CASSYSGGGTDTQYF
TRBV11-2 | CASSAGGEQYF
TRBV18 | CASSWTGDYEQYF
TRBV10-3 | CAISDSSLTHLGAGTDTQYF
TRBV18 | CASSPPEGLAGDEQYF
TRBV6-5 | CASSYETSGRGEQYF
TRBV4-1 | CASSSHNGASYEQYF
TRBV5-4 | CASSLAGLGGTEAFF
TRBV7-8 | CASSKRGGLAGNSSYEQYF
TRBV6-5 | CASSRGAWNTGELFF
TRBV19 | CASSSLWGNDEQYF
TRBV5-6 | CATGHSPAGEQYF
TRBV9 | CASMRLADTDTQYF
TRBV5-5 | CASSNSGLSPLHF
TRBV2 | CASSEWSGRYYEQYF
TRBV28 | CASSSDRESLYPNYGYTF
TRBV10-1 | CASTGTPNTGELFF
TRBV27 | CASSFGKGNSPLHF
TRBV27 | CASSPGLAMLYEQYF
TRBV28 | CASSRTGGSYEQYF
TRBV29-1 | CSVADRMSYNEQFF
TRBV6-5 | CASSYSLSTDTQYF
TRBV10-3 | CATLVADSFPDTQYF
TRBV4-1 | CASRPQTSTSYEQYF
TRBV4-1 | CASRGERGWNTGELFF
TRBV19 | CASSIRGRQGLYEQYF
TRBV6-5 | CASSYSFEQFF
TRBV19 | CASSGGTVTRGYEQYF
TRBV5-4 | CASSSRQEPYNEQFF
TRBV6-5 | CASSPTPEGTEAFF
TRBV2 | CATLLAGWETQYF
TRBV13 | CASSLVPEASYNEQFF
TRBV4-1 | CASSQELSVLSGNTIYF
TRBV5-1 | CASSLLAGDLWEQYF
TRBV27 | CASSYSPLSLNYGYTF
TRBV7-9 | CASSSVDREYNEQFF
TRBV10-2 | CASSEMTIGTFETQYF
TRBV13 | CASSSSQGARETQYF
TRBV5-1 | CASSSPPLLEQYF
TRBV7-9 | CASSLLTPVNTEAFF
TRBV4-3 | CASSPTSGSDTQYF
TRBV9 | CASSVAGTVTEKLFF